One TCR beta chain is described in this entry. These data originate in a study of blood T cell repertoires in COVID-19. On the study more broadly: The United States, Italy and Spain were the sources of the acute and convalescent COVID-19 samples. PBMCs, B-cell-depleted T cells, or T cells provided the cDNA or gDNA that made up the material.

CDR3 length equals 16 residues. The V gene's germline CDR1 is MGHRA and CDR2 YSYEKL. Trimming removed 4 bases from V and 4 bases from J; junction bases left unmatched: 4. Under the authors' procedure: The authors estimated nucleated cell counts from reference gene primer amplification. Assay used: immunoSEQ multiplex PCR; TCRdb lists only in-frame clones, some missing. That table furnishes V, J and clone size, whereas the DNA furnished D and trimming. This sample has under 200,000 clones, with almost 85% found just once. This chain uses TRBV4-1 with TRBJ2-2; 12 bases match TRBD2. The sample taken for sequencing was peripheral blood. The clonotype was recovered from a man in his late teens or twenties with active or convalescent COVID-19. The CDR3: CASSPLAGGSTGELFF. CDR3 bases: TGCGCCAGCAGCCCCCTAGCGGGAGGGAGCACCGGGGAGCTGTTTTTT.